Listed below are T cell receptor beta chains from one sample, sequenced in a study of sequential checkpoint blockade in melanoma. Assay used: immunoSEQ multiplex PCR; TCRdb lists only in-frame clones, some missing. The sample contains 25,000 to 35,000 clones, around 90% of which appear only once. The sequencing used CD8+ T cells sorted from blood (inferred from file names), collected from a patient given nivolumab and ipilimumab in sequence. These receptor sequences come from a human donor with melanoma. The CDR3 runs from the conserved cysteine through the conserved F or W. D genes are given only for firm matches. Not all rows give a size; the values are once, few, many and, for expanded clones, a class.

>.|TRBV11-3|TRBJ2-1|.
TGTGCCAGCAGCCCATGGGCGTCTAGGGGTGATCATGAGCAGTTCTTC
CASSPWASRGDHEQFF
>TRBD1|TRBV9|TRBJ2-1|.
TGTGCCAGCAGCGTCTTGACAGGGTTTAGAAATGAGCAGTTCTTC
CASSVLTGFRNEQFF
>TRBD1|TRBV6-6|TRBJ1-1|.
TGTGCCAGCAGTTCCACAGGGGACACTGAAGCTTTCTTT
CASSSTGDTEAFF
>.|TRBV11-2|TRBJ1-5|.
TGTGCCAGCAGCTTAGGAAGGGGAAGCAATCAGCCCCAGCATTTT
CASSLGRGSNQPQHF
>.|TRBV29-1|TRBJ2-1|.
TGCAGCGTTGGTTTACTAGGGAGCTCCTACAATGAGCAGTTCTTC
CSVGLLGSSYNEQFF
>.|TRBV19|TRBJ1-2|.
TGTGCCAGTAGTGGAGGGGTATATGGCTACACCTTC
CASSGGVYGYTF
>TRBD1|TRBV7-9|TRBJ2-1|.
TGTGCCAGCAGTCCTAGACAGGGCAGCTCCTGCAATGAGCAGTTCTTC
CASSPRQGSSCNEQFF
>TRBD2|TRBV9|TRBJ2-1|.
TGTGCCAGCAGCGAACGACTAGCGGGACAATACAATGAGCAGTTCTTC
CASSERLAGQYNEQFF
>.|TRBV6-1|TRBJ1-2|few
TGTGCCAGCAACGGACAGCTAACTTATGGCTACACCTTC
CASNGQLTYGYTF
>.|TRBV30|TRBJ2-7|.
TGTGCCTGGAGTGTACAGTGGTCTTACGAGCAGTACTTC
CAWSVQWSYEQYF
>.|TRBV28|TRBJ1-4|.
TGTGCCAGCAGACCGGGGTTTACTAATGAAAAACTGTTTTTT
CASRPGFTNEKLFF
>.|TRBV7-6|TRBJ2-7|.
TGTGCCAGCAGCTCTGACAGGTTCGAGCAGTACTTC
CASSSDRFEQYF